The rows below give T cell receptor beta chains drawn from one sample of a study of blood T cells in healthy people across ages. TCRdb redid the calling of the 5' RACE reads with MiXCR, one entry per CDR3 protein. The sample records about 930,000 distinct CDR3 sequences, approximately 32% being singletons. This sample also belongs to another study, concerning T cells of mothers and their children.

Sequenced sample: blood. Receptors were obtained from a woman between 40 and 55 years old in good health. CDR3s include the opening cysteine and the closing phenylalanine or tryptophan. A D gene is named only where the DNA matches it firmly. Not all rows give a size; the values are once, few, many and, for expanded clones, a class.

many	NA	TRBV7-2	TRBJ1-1	CASSFLAGESFF	TGTGCCAGCAGCTTTTTAGCCGGGGAATCTTTCTTT
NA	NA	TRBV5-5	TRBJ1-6	CASSLPKGPRNSPLHF	TGTGCCAGCAGCTTACCCAAAGGGCCGCGGAATTCACCCCTCCACTTT
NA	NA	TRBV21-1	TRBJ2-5	CASSKRGGQETQYF	TGTGCCAGCAGCAAAAGAGGGGGGCAAGAGACCCAGTACTTC
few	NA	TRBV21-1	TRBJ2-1	CASSKGDTQVDNEQFF	TGTGCCAGCAGCAAAGGGGACACCCAGGTGGATAATGAGCAGTTCTTC
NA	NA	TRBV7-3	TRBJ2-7	CASNPRVVQGPYEQYF	TGTGCCAGCAACCCCCGAGTCGTGCAGGGTCCCTACGAGCAGTACTTC
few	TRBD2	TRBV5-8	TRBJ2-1	CASKRGVSYNEQFF	TGTGCCAGTAAGCGGGGGGTCTCCTACAATGAGCAGTTCTTC
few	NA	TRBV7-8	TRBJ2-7	CASSWDTLYEQYF	TGTGCCAGCAGCTGGGACACCCTATACGAGCAGTACTTC
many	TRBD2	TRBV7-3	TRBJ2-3	CASSLGLAGITDTQYF	TGTGCCAGCAGCTTAGGGCTAGCGGGGATCACAGATACGCAGTATTTT
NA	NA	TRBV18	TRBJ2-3	CASSPQVTQYF	TGTGCCAGCTCACCACAGGTTACGCAGTATTTT
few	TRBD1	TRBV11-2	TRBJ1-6	CASSLEQGGSPLHF	TGTGCCAGCAGCTTAGAACAGGGGGGTTCACCCCTCCACTTT
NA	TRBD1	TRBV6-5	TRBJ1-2	CASSYSRRGQGGYTF	TGTGCCAGCAGTTACTCGAGGAGGGGGCAGGGTGGCTACACCTTC
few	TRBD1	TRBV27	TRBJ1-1	CASSLSPGGGTEAFF	TGTGCCAGCAGTTTATCCCCAGGGGGAGGAACTGAAGCTTTCTTT
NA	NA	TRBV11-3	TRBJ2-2	CASSLGFGGPGELFF	TGTGCCAGCAGCCTGGGATTCGGGGGTCCCGGGGAGCTGTTTTTT
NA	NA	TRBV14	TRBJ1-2	CASSQVEMDYYGYTF	TGTGCCAGCAGCCAAGTCGAGATGGATTACTATGGCTACACCTTC
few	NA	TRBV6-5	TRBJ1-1	CASRIRGTVNTEAFF	TGTGCCAGCAGAATCAGAGGGACGGTGAACACTGAAGCTTTCTTT
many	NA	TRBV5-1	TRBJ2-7	CASSFGASYEQYF	TGCGCCAGCAGCTTTGGGGCCTCCTACGAGCAGTACTTC
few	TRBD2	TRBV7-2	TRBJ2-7	CASSGPGTRGYEQYF	TGTGCCAGCAGCGGACCCGGGACTAGGGGATACGAGCAGTACTTC
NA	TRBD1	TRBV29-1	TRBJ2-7	CSVEDQGQDPYEQYF	TGCAGCGTTGAAGATCAAGGACAGGACCCCTACGAGCAGTACTTC
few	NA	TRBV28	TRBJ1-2	CASKILNSRTHYTF	TGTGCCAGCAAGATTCTCAACAGCCGGACGCATTACACCTTC
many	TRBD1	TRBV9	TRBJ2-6	CASSAVPGQGSGANVLTF	TGTGCCAGCAGCGCCGTCCCGGGACAGGGGTCTGGGGCCAACGTCCTGACTTTC
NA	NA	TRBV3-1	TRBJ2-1	CASGLIGGYNEQFF	TGTGCCAGCGGCCTGATTGGGGGCTACAATGAGCAGTTCTTC
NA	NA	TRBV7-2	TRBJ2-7	CASSLRIGRSYEQYF	TGTGCCAGCAGCTTAAGGATCGGGCGCTCCTACGAGCAGTACTTC
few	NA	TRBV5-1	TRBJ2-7	CASSSGSPGRLGKQYF	TGCGCCAGCAGCTCTGGTTCACCGGGACGCTTAGGAAAGCAGTACTTC
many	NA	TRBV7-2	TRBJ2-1	CASSLSGTSYNEQFF	TGTGCCAGCAGTTTATCCGGGACCTCCTACAATGAGCAGTTCTTC
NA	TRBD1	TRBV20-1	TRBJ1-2	CSTRKQGALNYGYTF	TGCAGTACTAGAAAACAGGGGGCGTTAAATTATGGCTACACCTTC
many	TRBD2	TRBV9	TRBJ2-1	CASSVTGTSGNEQFF	TGTGCCAGCAGCGTTACCGGGACTAGCGGTAATGAGCAGTTCTTC
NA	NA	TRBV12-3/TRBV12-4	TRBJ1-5	CASSPRTANSNQPQHF	TGTGCCAGCAGCCCCAGGACAGCAAATAGCAATCAGCCCCAGCATTTT
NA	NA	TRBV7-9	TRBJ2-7	CASSLRDGRRNEQYF	TGTGCCAGCAGCTTAAGGGACGGAAGGAGAAACGAGCAGTACTTC
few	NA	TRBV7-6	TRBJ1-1	CASSLSGNFNTEAFF	TGTGCCAGCAGCTTGTCAGGGAACTTTAACACTGAAGCTTTCTTT
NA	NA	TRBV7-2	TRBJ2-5	CACSLEVEGTQYF	TGTGCCTGCAGCTTAGAAGTAGAGGGGACCCAGTACTTC
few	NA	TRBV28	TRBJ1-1	CASSLKGFEAFF	TGTGCCAGCAGTTTAAAGGGTTTCGAAGCTTTCTTT